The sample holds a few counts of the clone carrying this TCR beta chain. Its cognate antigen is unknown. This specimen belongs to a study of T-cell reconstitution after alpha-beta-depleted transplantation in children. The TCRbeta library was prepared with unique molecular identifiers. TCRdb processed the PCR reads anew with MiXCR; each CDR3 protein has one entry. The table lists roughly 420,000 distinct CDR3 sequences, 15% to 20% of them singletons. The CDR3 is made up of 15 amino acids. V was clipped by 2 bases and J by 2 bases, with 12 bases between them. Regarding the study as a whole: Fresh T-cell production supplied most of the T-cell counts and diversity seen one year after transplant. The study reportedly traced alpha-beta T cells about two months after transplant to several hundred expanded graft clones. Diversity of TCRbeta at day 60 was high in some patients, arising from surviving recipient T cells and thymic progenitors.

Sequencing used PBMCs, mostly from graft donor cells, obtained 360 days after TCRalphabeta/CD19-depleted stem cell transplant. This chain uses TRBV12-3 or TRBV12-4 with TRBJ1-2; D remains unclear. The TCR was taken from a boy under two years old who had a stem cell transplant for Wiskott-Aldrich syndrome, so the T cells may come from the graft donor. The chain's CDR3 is CASSLNLDPNYGYTF. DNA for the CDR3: TGTGCCAGCAGTTTAAACTTGGACCCGAACTATGGCTACACCTTC.